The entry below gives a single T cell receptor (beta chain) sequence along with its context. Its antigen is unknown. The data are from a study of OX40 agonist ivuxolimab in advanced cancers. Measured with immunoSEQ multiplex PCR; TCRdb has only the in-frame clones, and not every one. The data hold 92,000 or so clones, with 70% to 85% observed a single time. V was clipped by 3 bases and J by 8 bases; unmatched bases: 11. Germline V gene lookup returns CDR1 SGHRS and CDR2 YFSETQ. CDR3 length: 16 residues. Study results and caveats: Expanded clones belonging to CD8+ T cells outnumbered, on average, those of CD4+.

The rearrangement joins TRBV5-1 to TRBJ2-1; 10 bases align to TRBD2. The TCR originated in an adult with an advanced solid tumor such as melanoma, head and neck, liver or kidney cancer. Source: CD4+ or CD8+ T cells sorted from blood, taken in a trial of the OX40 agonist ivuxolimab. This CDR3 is CASSWPLASGSHEQFF. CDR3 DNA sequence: TGCGCCAGCAGCTGGCCTCTAGCTAGCGGGAGCCATGAGCAGTTCTTC.